The 21 T cell receptor beta chains below come from one sample, sequenced in a study of blood T cell repertoires in COVID-19. Profiling relied on immunoSEQ multiplex PCR, and the TCRdb table lists in-frame clones only, not all of them. The sample carries 200,000 to 250,000 clones, 83% recorded once. Sample: PBMCs or T cells enriched from blood (not recorded which). The receptors originated from a woman between 50 and 59 years old who had been exposed to COVID-19.

The genes are TRBV5-8 and TRBJ1-4; maybe TRBD1 (6 bases). CDR3 length: 14 amino acids. The germline CDR1 and CDR2 sequences are SGHTS and YDEGEE. V lost 5 bases and J 4 bases, leaving 12 bases between the germline ends. The CDR3 loop is CASSEGTRNEKLFF. The DNA for the CDR3 is TGTGCCAGCAGTGAGGGGACACGTAATGAAAAACTGTTTTTT.

This clone was detected many times. The chain combines TRBV5-1 with TRBJ1-1, with unresolved D. The germline gives CDR1 SGHRS, CDR2 YFSETQ. The CDR3 sequence is 15 residues long. V lost 1 base and J 1 base, leaving 11 bases between the germline ends. The CDR3 sequence is CASSLSQRKNTEAFF. CDR3 DNA: TGCGCCAGCAGCTTGAGTCAGCGGAAGAACACTGAAGCTTTCTTT. The entire variable domain, with the rest obtained from reference TRBV5-1 and TRBJ1-1, is as follows: KAGVTQTPRYLIKTRGQQVTLSCSPISGHRSVSWYQQTPGQGLQFLFEYFSETQRNKGNFPGRFSGRQFSNSRSEMNVSTLELGDSALYLCASSLSQRKNTEAFFGQGTRLTVV.

The rearrangement links TRBV5-6 to TRBJ1-1; TRBD1 matches at 8 bases. The junction had 4 bases not matched to a gene; V was cut back by 1 base and J by 2 bases. This CDR3 is 15 amino acids long. Germline CDR1 and CDR2: SGHDT and YYEEEE. CDR3 nucleotide sequence: TGTGCCAGCAGCTTGTACGGACAGGGCAACACTGAAGCTTTCTTT. The encoded protein is CASSLYGQGNTEAFF.

This clone showed up just once. The J gene is TRBJ2-2, the V gene TRBV9, with TRBD2 identical over 9 bases. Trimming at V came to 0 bases and at J to 5 bases, leaving 5 bases not matched to a gene. Germline V lookup: CDR1 SGDLS, CDR2 YYNGEE. The CDR3 covers 16 residues. CDR3: CASSVGNLAGTGELFF. CDR3 coding DNA: TGTGCCAGCAGCGTAGGTAACCTAGCGGGGACCGGGGAGCTGTTTTTT. Full variable domain (missing parts from reference TRBV9 and TRBJ2-2): DSGVTQTPKHLITATGQRVTLRCSPRSGDLSVYWYQQSLDQGLQFLIQYYNGEERAKGNILERFSAQQFPDLHSELNLSSLELGDSALYFCASSVGNLAGTGELFFGEGSRLTVL.

The rearrangement uses TRBV10-3 and TRBJ1-1; unclear D gene. Trimming stripped 4 bases from V and 5 bases from J, with 11 bases between. This CDR3 contains 13 residues. Germline assignment: CDR1 ENHRY and CDR2 SYGVKD. CDR3 protein: CAISGVRGTEAFF. CDR3 sequence (DNA): TGTGCCATCAGTGGAGTTCGAGGAACTGAAGCTTTCTTT.

This CDR3 is CASSRTSGGNEQFF. For the CDR3, the DNA is TGTGCCAGCAGTCGGACTAGCGGGGGTAATGAGCAGTTCTTC. The chain uses TRBV6-6 and TRBJ2-1; 13 nucleotides match TRBD2. J was trimmed by 7 bases and V by 5 bases; bases with no gene match: 2. This CDR3 contains 14 residues. Per the germline V gene, CDR1 is MNHNY and CDR2 is SVGAGI (reference sequence).

The gene calls are TRBV4-1 and TRBJ1-6; D is perhaps TRBD1 (5 bases). The CDR3 is 16 residues long. Trimming removed 2 bases at V and 9 bases at J, with 17 bases between. Germline loops: CDR1 MGHRA, CDR2 YSYEKL. CDR3 region: CASSQPLGQGGSPLHF. CDR3 nucleotides: TGCGCCAGCAGCCAACCCCTAGGGCAGGGAGGTTCACCCCTCCACTTT.

This clone was counted a few times. The chain has TRBV28 and TRBJ2-5; maybe TRBD2 (7 bases). This CDR3 spans 15 amino acids. Deletions cut 5 bases from V and 5 bases from J, with 18 bases between. Germline V gene sequence: CDR1 MDHEN, CDR2 SYDVKM. CDR3 bases: TGTGCCAGCAGTCCCCGGTGGGGAGGGGGGGAGACCCAGTACTTC. Its protein product is CASSPRWGGGETQYF.

A remark on this clone: Other nucleotide sequences from this sample produce the same CDR3. The rearrangement links TRBV9 to TRBJ1-1, with 7 bases that match TRBD1. The CDR3 extends over 14 amino acids. The junction had 5 bases not matched to a gene; V was cut back by 5 bases and J by 1 base. CDR1 is SGDLS and CDR2 is YYNGEE in the germline V gene. The CDR3: CASSPRTGNTEAFF. The CDR3 DNA is TGTGCCAGCAGTCCCCGGACAGGGAACACTGAAGCTTTCTTT. Filled out from reference TRBV9 and TRBJ1-1, the complete variable domain reads DSGVTQTPKHLITATGQRVTLRCSPRSGDLSVYWYQQSLDQGLQFLIQYYNGEERAKGNILERFSAQQFPDLHSELNLSSLELGDSALYFCASSPRTGNTEAFFGQGTRLTVV.

V usage is TRBV3-1 (or the pseudogene TRBV3-2) and J usage is TRBJ1-1; 8 bases are shared with TRBD1. Trimming took 4 bases from V and 4 from J; bases not matched to a gene: 5. The CDR3 is 14 residues long. Germline V gene data show CDR1 as LGHDT and CDR2 as YNNKEL (reference sequence). The CDR3, as DNA: TGTGCCAGCAGCCTAACCACAGGGGGCACTGAAGCTTTCTTT. Translation: CASSLTTGGTEAFF.

This clone was counted between two and nine times. V is TRBV5-6 and J is TRBJ2-7; 8 bases align to TRBD1. Germline CDR1 and CDR2: SGHDT and YYEEEE. The CDR3 spans 14 residues. V was pared by 2 bases and J by 3 bases, with 4 bases of the junction left unmatched. In DNA form, the CDR3 reads TGTGCCAGCAGCTTCTACGACAGGGGCTACGAGCAGTACTTC. It specifies CASSFYDRGYEQYF.

The V call is TRBV12-5, the J call TRBJ1-1; TRBD1 matches at 7 bases. Germline V gene lookup returns CDR1 LGHNT and CDR2 FRNRAP. The junction had 11 bases not matched to a gene; V was cut back by 5 bases and J by 5 bases. The CDR3 contains 15 residues. CDR3 sequence (DNA): TGTGCTAGTGGTGTCGTGAAGGGGGCGGGAACTGAAGCTTTCTTT. Amino acids: CASGVVKGAGTEAFF.

The chain links TRBV7-8 to TRBJ1-2; TRBD1 is a possible D gene (6 bases). V was shortened by 5 bases and J by 3 bases, with 13 bases between the two germline ends. The CDR3 runs 14 residues. Germline V gives CDR1 SGHVS, CDR2 FQNEAQ. The CDR3 sequence is CASSPRDTYYGYTF. The CDR3 DNA reads TGTGCCAGCAGCCCCCGGGACACTTACTATGGCTACACCTTC.

The rearrangement links TRBV6-5 to TRBJ1-2; no definite D call. Germline V gene sequence: CDR1 MNHEY, CDR2 SVGAGI. This CDR3 has 13 residues. V was clipped by 5 bases and J by 5 bases, with 12 bases between them. The CDR3 DNA reads TGTGCCAGCAGTCTCCGGGATACATATGGCTACACCTTC. The encoded protein is CASSLRDTYGYTF.

This rearrangement joins TRBV27 to TRBJ1-6; 7 nucleotides agree with TRBD1. The trim removed 5 bases at V and 8 bases at J, leaving 9 bases unmatched. Germline loops: CDR1 MNHEY, CDR2 SMNVEV (reference sequence). The CDR3 runs to 15 residues. In DNA, the CDR3 is TGTGCCAGCAGTCGCAGACAGGGAGCGGATTCACCCCTCCACTTT. Its protein is CASSRRQGADSPLHF.

Turning to this clone: The same CDR3 arises from other DNA sequences in this sample as well. The chain uses TRBV10-3 and TRBJ1-1, with 7 bases aligning to TRBD1. CDR3 length equals 16 residues. Germline CDR1 reads ENHRY; CDR2 reads SYGVKD. J lost 2 bases, V lost 0 bases, and 6 bases had no gene match. CDR3 nucleotides: TGTGCCATCAGTGAGTCTAGGGGACAGCTTAACACTGAAGCTTTCTTT. Its translation: CAISESRGQLNTEAFF.

This clone was found a few times. This sequence joins TRBV7-3 and TRBJ2-3; no clear D gene. Trimming removed 2 bases at V and 6 bases at J, with 9 bases between. Germline CDR1 reads SGHTA; CDR2 reads FQGTGA. The CDR3 runs to 13 residues. This CDR3 is CASSLLPRDTQYF. As DNA, the CDR3 is TGTGCCAGCAGCTTACTTCCCCGGGATACGCAGTATTTT.

This clone was counted a single time. The chain is built from TRBV27 and TRBJ2-7, with 9 bases lining up with TRBD1. The V gene end was trimmed by 5 bases and the J gene end by 3 bases; junction bases not matched to a gene: 11. This CDR3 region has 16 residues. Germline V gives CDR1 MNHEY, CDR2 SMNVEV (reference sequence). The CDR3 bases are TGTGCCAGCAGTCGTAACAGGGGGCGGTCATTCTACGAGCAGTACTTC. This translates into CASSRNRGRSFYEQYF.

This chain links TRBV5-4 with TRBJ2-2; 8 nucleotides line up with TRBD1. In germline, CDR1 is SGHNT, CDR2 YYREEE (reference sequence). This CDR3 comprises 16 residues. Trimming removed 4 bases from V and 4 bases from J; junction bases left unmatched: 9. The CDR3 nucleotides are TGTGCCAGCAGCCCTGCAGGGGGCCTGGGCACCGGGGAGCTGTTTTTT. Translated: CASSPAGGLGTGELFF.

This clone has only one observation. The V call is TRBV7-8, the J call TRBJ2-3; 9 bases map to TRBD1. The V segment lost 2 bases and the J segment 1 base; nucleotides outside the gene matches: 4. Germline assignment: CDR1 SGHVS and CDR2 FQNEAQ. The CDR3 runs to 16 residues. CDR3 bases: TGTGCCAGCAGCTTAAACCGGGACAGGGGCACAGATACGCAGTATTTT. Translated: CASSLNRDRGTDTQYF.

The CDR3 protein is CASSFRGGRGYTF. CDR3 bases: TGTGCCAGCAGTTTTAGAGGGGGAAGGGGCTACACCTTC. The chain recombines TRBV12-3 or TRBV12-4 with TRBJ1-2, with D possibly TRBD1 on 6 matching bases. The length of the CDR3 is 13 residues. Deletions cut 3 bases from V and 8 bases from J, with 13 bases between.